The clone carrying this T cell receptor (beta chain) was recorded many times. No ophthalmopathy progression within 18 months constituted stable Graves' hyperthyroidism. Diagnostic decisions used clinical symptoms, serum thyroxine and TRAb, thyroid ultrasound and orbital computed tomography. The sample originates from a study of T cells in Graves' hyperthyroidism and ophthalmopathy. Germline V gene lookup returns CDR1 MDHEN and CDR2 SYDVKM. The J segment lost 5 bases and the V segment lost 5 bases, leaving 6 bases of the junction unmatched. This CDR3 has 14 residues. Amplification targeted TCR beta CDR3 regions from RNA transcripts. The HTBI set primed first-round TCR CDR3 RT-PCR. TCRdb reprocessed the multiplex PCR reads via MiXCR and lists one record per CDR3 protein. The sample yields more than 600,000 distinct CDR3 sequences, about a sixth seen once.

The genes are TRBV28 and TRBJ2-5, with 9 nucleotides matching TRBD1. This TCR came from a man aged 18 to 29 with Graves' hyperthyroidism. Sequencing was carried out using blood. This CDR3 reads CASSQTGGGETQYF. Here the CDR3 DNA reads TGTGCCAGCAGTCAGACAGGGGGAGGGGAGACCCAGTACTTC. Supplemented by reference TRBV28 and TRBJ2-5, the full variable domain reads DVKVTQSSRYLVKRTGEKVFLECVQDMDHENMFWYRQDPGLGLRLIYFSYDVKMKEKGDIPEGYSVSREKKERFSLILESASTNQTSMYLCASSQTGGGETQYFGPGTRLLVL.